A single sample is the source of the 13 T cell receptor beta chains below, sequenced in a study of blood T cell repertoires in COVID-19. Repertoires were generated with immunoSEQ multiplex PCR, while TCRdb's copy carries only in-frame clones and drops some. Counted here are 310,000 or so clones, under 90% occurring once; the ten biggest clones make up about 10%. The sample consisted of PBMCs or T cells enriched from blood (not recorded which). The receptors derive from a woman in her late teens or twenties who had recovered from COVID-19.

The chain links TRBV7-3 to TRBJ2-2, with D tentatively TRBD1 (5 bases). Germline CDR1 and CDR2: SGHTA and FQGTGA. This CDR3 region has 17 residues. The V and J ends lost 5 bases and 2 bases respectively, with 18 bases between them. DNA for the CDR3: TGTGCCAGCAGCCCACACCCGTGGCAGGGTAACACCGGGGAGCTGTTTTTT. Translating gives CASSPHPWQGNTGELFF.

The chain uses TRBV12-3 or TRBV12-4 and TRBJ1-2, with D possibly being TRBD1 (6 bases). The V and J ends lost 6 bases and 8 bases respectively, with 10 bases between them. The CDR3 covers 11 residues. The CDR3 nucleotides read TGTGCCAGCAGACAGGGTGGAGGCTACACCTTC. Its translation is CASRQGGGYTF.

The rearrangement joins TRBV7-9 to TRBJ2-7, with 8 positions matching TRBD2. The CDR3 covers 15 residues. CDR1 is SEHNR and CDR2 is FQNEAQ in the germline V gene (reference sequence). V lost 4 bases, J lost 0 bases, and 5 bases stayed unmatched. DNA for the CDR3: TGTGCCAGCAGCTCTCAGCGGGGGAGCTCCTACGAGCAGTACTTC. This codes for CASSSQRGSSYEQYF.

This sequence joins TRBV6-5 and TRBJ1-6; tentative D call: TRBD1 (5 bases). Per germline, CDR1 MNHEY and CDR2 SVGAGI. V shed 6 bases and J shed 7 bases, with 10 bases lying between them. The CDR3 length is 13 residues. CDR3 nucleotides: TGTGCCAGCAGAGGGGCCTCCAATTCACCCCTCCACTTT. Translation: CASRGASNSPLHF.

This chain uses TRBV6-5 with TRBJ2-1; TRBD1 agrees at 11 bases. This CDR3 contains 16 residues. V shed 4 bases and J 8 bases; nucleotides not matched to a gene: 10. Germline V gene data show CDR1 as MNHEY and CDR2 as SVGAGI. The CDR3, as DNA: TGTGCCAGCAGTTCCACCGGGACAGGGGGTGTCCATGAGCAGTTCTTC. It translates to CASSSTGTGGVHEQFF.

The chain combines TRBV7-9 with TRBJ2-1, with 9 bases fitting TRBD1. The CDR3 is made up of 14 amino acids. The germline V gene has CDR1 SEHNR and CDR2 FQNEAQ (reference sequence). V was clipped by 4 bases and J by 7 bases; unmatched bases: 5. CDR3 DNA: TGTGCCAGCAGCTATTGGGACAGGGAGAATGAGCAGTTCTTC. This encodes CASSYWDRENEQFF.

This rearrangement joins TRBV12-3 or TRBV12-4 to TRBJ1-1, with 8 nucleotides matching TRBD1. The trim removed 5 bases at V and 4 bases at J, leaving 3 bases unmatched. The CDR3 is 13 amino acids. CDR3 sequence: CASSVTGGTEAFF. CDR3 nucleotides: TGTGCCAGCAGTGTCACAGGGGGCACTGAAGCTTTCTTT.

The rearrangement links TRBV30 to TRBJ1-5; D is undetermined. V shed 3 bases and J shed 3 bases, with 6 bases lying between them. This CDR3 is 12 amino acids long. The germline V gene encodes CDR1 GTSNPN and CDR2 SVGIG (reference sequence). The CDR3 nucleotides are TGTGCCTGGAGCCCCCACAATCAGCCCCAGCATTTT. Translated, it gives CAWSPHNQPQHF.

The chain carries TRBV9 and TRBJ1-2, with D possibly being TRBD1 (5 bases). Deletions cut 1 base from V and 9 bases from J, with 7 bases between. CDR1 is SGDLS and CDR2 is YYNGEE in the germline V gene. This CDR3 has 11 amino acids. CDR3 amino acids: CASSVSGSYTF. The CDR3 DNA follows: TGTGCCAGCAGCGTATCAGGGAGCTACACCTTC.

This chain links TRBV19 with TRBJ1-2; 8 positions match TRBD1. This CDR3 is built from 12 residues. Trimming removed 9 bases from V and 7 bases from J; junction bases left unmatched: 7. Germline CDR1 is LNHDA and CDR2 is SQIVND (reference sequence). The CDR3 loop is CASPRGRVGYTF. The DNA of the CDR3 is TGTGCCAGCCCCAGGGGGCGCGTTGGCTACACCTTC.

CDR3: CASSVGTGGSEQYF. DNA of the CDR3: TGTGCCAGCAGCGTAGGGACAGGGGGCAGCGAGCAGTACTTC. The chain has TRBV9 and TRBJ2-7; 11 positions match TRBD1. Germline loops: CDR1 SGDLS, CDR2 YYNGEE. This CDR3 is 14 amino acids long. The V gene end was trimmed by 0 bases and the J gene end by 6 bases; junction bases not matched to a gene: 2. The variable domain in full, with the rest retrieved from reference TRBV9 and TRBJ2-7, is DSGVTQTPKHLITATGQRVTLRCSPRSGDLSVYWYQQSLDQGLQFLIQYYNGEERAKGNILERFSAQQFPDLHSELNLSSLELGDSALYFCASSVGTGGSEQYFGPGTRLTVT.

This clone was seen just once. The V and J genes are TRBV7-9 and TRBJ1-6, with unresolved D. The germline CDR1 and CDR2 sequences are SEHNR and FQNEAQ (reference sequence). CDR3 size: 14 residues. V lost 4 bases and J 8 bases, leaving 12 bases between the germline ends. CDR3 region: CASSSRAWDSPLHF. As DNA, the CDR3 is TGTGCCAGCAGCTCGAGGGCCTGGGATTCACCCCTCCACTTT.

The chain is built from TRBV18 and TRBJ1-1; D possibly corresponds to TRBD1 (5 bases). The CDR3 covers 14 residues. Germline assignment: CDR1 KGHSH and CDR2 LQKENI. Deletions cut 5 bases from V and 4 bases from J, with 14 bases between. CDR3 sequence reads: CASSDTGYGTEAFF. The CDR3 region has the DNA TGTGCCAGCTCAGACACAGGTTACGGCACTGAAGCTTTCTTT.